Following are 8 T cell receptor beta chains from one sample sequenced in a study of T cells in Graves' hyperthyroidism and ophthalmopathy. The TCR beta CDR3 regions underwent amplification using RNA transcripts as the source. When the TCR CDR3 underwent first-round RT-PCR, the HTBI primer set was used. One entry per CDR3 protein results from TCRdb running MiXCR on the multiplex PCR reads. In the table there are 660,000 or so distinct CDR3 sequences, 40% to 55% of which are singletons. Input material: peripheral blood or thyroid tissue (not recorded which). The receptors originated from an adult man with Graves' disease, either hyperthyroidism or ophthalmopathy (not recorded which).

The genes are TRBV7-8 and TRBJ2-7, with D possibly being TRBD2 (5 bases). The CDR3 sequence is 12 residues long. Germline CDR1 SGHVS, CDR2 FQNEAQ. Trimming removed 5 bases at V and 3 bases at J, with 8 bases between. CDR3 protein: CASSVLDYEQYF. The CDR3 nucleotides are TGTGCCAGCAGCGTACTAGACTACGAGCAGTACTTC.

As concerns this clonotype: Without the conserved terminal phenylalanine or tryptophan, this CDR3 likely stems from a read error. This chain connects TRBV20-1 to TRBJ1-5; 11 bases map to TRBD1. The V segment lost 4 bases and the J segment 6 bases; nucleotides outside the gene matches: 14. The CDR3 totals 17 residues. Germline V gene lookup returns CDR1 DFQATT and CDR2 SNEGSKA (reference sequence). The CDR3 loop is CSATSFLDRGPGQPQHG. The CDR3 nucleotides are TGCAGTGCTACATCGTTTCTGGACAGGGGGCCCGGTCAGCCCCAGCATGGT.

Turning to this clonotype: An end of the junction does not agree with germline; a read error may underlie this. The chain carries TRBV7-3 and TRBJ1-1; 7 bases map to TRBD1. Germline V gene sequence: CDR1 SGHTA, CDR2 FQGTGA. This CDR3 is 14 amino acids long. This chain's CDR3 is CASSSGGRGTEVFF. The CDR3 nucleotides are TGTGCCAGCAGCTCAGGGGGGCGAGGCACTGAAGTTTTCTTT.

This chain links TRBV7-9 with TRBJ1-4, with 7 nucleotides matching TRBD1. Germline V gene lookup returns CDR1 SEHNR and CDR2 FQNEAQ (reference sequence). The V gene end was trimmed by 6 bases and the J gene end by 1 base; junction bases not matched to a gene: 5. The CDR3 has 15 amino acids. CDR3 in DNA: TGTGCCAGCAGGCGCCAGGGGGGAACTAATGAAAAACTGTTTTTT. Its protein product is CASRRQGGTNEKLFF.

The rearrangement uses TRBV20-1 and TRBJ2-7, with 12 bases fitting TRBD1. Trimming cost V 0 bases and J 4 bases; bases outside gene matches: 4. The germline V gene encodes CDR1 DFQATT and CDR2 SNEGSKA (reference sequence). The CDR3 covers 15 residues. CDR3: CSARDRGQGAYEQYF. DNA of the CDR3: TGCAGTGCTAGAGATAGGGGACAGGGGGCTTACGAGCAGTACTTC.

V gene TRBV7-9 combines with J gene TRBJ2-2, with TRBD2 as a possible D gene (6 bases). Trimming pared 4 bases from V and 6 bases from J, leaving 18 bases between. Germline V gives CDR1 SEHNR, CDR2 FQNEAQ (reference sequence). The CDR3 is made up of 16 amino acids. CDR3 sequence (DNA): TGTGCCAGCAGCTCCAATCGGAGGGGTTTGGCCGGGGAGCTGTTTTTT. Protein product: CASSSNRRGLAGELFF.

The CDR3 DNA sequence: TGTGCCAGCAGTCGGACAGAAAAACTGTTTTTT. It codes for CASSRTEKLFF. The gene calls are TRBV2 and TRBJ1-4; D might be TRBD1 (5 bases). Germline loops: CDR1 SNHLY, CDR2 FYNNEI. V lost 5 bases and J 8 bases, leaving 6 bases between the germline ends. CDR3 size: 11 residues.

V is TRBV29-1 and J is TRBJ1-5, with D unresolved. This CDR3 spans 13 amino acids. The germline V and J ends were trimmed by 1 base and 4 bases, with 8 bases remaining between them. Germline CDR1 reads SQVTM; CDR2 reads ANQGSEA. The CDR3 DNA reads TGCAGCGTTGAAGTTGGACGGAATCAGCCCCAGCATTTT. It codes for CSVEVGRNQPQHF. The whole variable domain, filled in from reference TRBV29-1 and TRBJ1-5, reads SAVISQKPSRDICQRGTSLTIQCQVDSQVTMMFWYRQQPGQSLTLIATANQGSEATYESGFVIDKFPISRPNLTFSTLTVSNMSPEDSSIYLCSVEVGRNQPQHFGDGTRLSIL.